Reported below is one T cell receptor (beta chain). Its antigen is as yet unknown. Generated by immunoSEQ multiplex PCR, the TCRdb table keeps only in-frame clones and is missing some. This table has about 3,500 clones, roughly 77% appearing once. The data are from a study of chemoradiotherapy in HPV16-positive cancers. The wider study: Candidate HPV-specific clones and shared TCR motifs came from two HPV16-positive patients. Points from the study as a whole: Non-HPV-specific T cells did not expand in tumors during treatment, whereas candidate HPV-specific clones and E7-related motifs did. For HPV16-positive patients, expanding HPV-responsive T cells associated with longer recurrence-free survival.

The CDR3 has 15 residues. The V gene's germline CDR1 is LNHDA and CDR2 SQIVND (reference sequence). The biological material was taken from a patient who underwent chemoradiotherapy. The origin of this receptor is a human donor with HPV-associated anogenital cancer. The chain carries TRBV19 and TRBJ2-5; TRBD1 agrees at 8 bases. The end of the DNA aligns better with TRBJ2-7, so the J call may be wrong. This CDR3 is CASSIPGGAMYEQYF. The CDR3 DNA reads as TGTGCCAGTAGTATCCCAGGGGGCGCGATGTACGAGCAGTACTTC.